The 29 T cell receptor beta chains presented below share a single source sample, sequenced in a study of T cells in Graves' hyperthyroidism and ophthalmopathy. RNA transcripts yielded amplified TCR beta CDR3 regions. The HTBI set primed first-round TCR CDR3 RT-PCR. TCRdb itself ran the multiplex PCR reads through MiXCR, one entry per CDR3 protein. The sample records roughly 740,000 distinct CDR3 sequences, about 15% being singletons. Sequencing input: blood. The receptors here all came from a man between 18 and 29 years old with Graves' hyperthyroidism.

This clonotype appeared a few times. This chain links TRBV2 with TRBJ2-2; no clear D gene. The CDR3 loop spans 12 amino acids. The germline V and J ends were trimmed by 7 bases and 7 bases, with 10 bases remaining between them. The germline gives CDR1 SNHLY, CDR2 FYNNEI. The DNA for the CDR3 is TGTGCCAGCACCAACCGAGACGGGGAGCTGTTTTTT. It codes for CASTNRDGELFF.

This clonotype has ten or more counts. The chain uses TRBV28 and TRBJ2-4; D possibly corresponds to TRBD2 (6 bases). In germline, CDR1 is MDHEN, CDR2 SYDVKM. The CDR3 runs 18 residues. Between the trimmed V and J ends, which lost 5 bases and 2 bases, there was a span of 22 bases. In DNA form, the CDR3 reads TGTGCCAGCAGTAGCCTCCGCGGGATGGTAAGGACCAAAAACATTCAGTACTTC. Encoded protein: CASSSLRGMVRTKNIQYF.

The rearrangement links TRBV9 to TRBJ2-1; 7 nucleotides match TRBD2. CDR1 is SGDLS, CDR2 YYNGEE, per germline. The CDR3 is 15 amino acids. With 0 bases clipped from V and 7 bases from J, the junction kept 7 bases outside the gene matches. The CDR3 here is CASSVGAGEGNEQFF. CDR3 DNA sequence: TGTGCCAGCAGCGTAGGGGCGGGAGAGGGGAATGAGCAGTTCTTC.

Concerning this clonotype: A single base separates this from a much larger clone, so it may be a read error. The CDR3 coding sequence is TGCAGCGTCGCCGGGACGACGGGCACTGAAGCTTCCTTT. Encoded protein: CSVAGTTGTEASF. The V call is TRBV29-1, the J call TRBJ1-1, with D perhaps matching TRBD1 (5 bases). The germline V gene encodes CDR1 SQVTM and CDR2 ANQGSEA. The CDR3 has 13 residues.

The chain joins TRBV29-1 to TRBJ2-7, with 8 positions matching TRBD1. The CDR3 consists of 13 residues. Germline-derived CDR1 and CDR2 are SQVTM and ANQGSEA. With 6 bases clipped from V and 5 bases from J, the junction kept 9 bases outside the gene matches. CDR3 in DNA: TGCAGCGTCCCCGGACAGGGTATCGACGAGCAGTACTTC. Translation: CSVPGQGIDEQYF.

The chain is built from TRBV5-1 and TRBJ1-1; D possibly corresponds to TRBD1 (5 bases). Trimming left V 0 bases short and J 5 bases short, with 11 bases between. The CDR3 runs 14 residues. CDR1 is SGHRS, CDR2 YFSETQ, per germline. This CDR3 is CASSLVGTWTEAFF. CDR3 nucleotides: TGCGCCAGCAGCTTGGTAGGGACTTGGACTGAAGCTTTCTTT.

V and J are TRBV2 and TRBJ2-5; 14 bases fit TRBD2. CDR3 size: 17 residues. CDR1 and CDR2 (germline): SNHLY, FYNNEI. J was trimmed by 5 bases and V by 5 bases; bases with no gene match: 10. CDR3 in amino acids: CASSTGTSGSLWETQYF. CDR3 DNA sequence: TGTGCCAGCAGTACCGGGACTAGCGGGAGTTTGTGGGAGACCCAGTACTTC.

Details on this clonotype: Possible read error: a much larger clone is one base away. The genes are TRBV11-2 and TRBJ2-2, with 7 bases identical to TRBD1. The CDR3 is made up of 14 amino acids. The germline V gene has CDR1 SGHAT and CDR2 FQNNGV. The CDR3 DNA follows: TGTGCCAGCAGCACACACAGGGGAACCGGGGAGCTGCTTTTT. Its translation: CASSTHRGTGELLF. Full variable domain (rest looked up from reference TRBV11-2 and TRBJ2-2): EAGVAQSPRYKIIEKRQSVAFWCNPISGHATLYWYQQILGQGPKLLIQFQNNGVVDDSQLPKDRFSAERLKGVDSTLKIQPAKLEDSAVYLCASSTHRGTGELLFGEGSRLTVL.

This clonotype was seen more than once but under ten times. The chain combines TRBV6-2 or TRBV6-3 with TRBJ1-2, with D unresolved. The CDR3 is 13 amino acids. Trimming removed 6 bases from V and 4 bases from J, with 12 bases in between. CDR1 and CDR2 from the germline V gene are MNHEY and SVGEGT. The CDR3 loop reads CASSPAGSYGYTF. Written as DNA, the CDR3 is TGTGCCAGCAGCCCGGCGGGTAGCTATGGCTACACCTTC.

Many counts were recorded for this clonotype. The V and J genes are TRBV28 and TRBJ2-3, with TRBD2 matching 7 bases. From germline, CDR1 is MDHEN and CDR2 SYDVKM. CDR3 length: 14 amino acids. Trimming cost V 5 bases and J 3 bases; bases outside gene matches: 5. Written as DNA, the CDR3 is TGTGCCAGCAGTATTAGCGGGTGGACAGATACGCAGTATTTT. Translating gives CASSISGWTDTQYF.

The chain links TRBV27 to TRBJ2-2; 7 nucleotides match TRBD2. Germline V CDR1 and CDR2: MNHEY, SMNVEV (reference sequence). This CDR3 is 21 amino acids long. Trimming at V came to 3 bases and at J to 4 bases, leaving 23 bases not matched to a gene. The CDR3 DNA reads as TGTGCCAGCAGTTTGAGGGGCCTCTCGCACCCCGGGGGAGGGCCCACCGGGGAGCTGTTTTTT. It yields the protein CASSLRGLSHPGGGPTGELFF.

This clonotype was seen many times. The V and J genes are TRBV30 and TRBJ2-2; D is uncertain. V shed 3 bases and J shed 8 bases, with 7 bases lying between them. The CDR3 is made up of 11 amino acids. Looked up from germline, CDR1 is GTSNPN and CDR2 is SVGIG (reference sequence). In DNA form, the CDR3 reads TGTGCCTGGAGCGGAAGTGGGGAGCTGTTTTTT. This encodes CAWSGSGELFF.

This clonotype was observed many times. J is TRBJ2-3 and V is TRBV12-3 or TRBV12-4; no reliable D call. This CDR3 comprises 14 residues. V was shortened by 5 bases and J by 5 bases, with 14 bases between the two germline ends. CDR3 sequence (DNA): TGTGCCAGCAGTCCAGGCTTGCGCCGAGATACGCAGTATTTT. It translates to CASSPGLRRDTQYF.

This clonotype occurred many times. Here the CDR3 reads CASSLFGQGSYNEQFF. As DNA, the CDR3 is TGTGCCAGCAGTTTATTCGGACAGGGGTCCTACAATGAGCAGTTCTTC. The gene calls are TRBV27 and TRBJ2-1; 9 positions agree with TRBD1. In germline, CDR1 is MNHEY, CDR2 SMNVEV (reference sequence). CDR3 length: 16 amino acids. V shed 1 base and J 1 base; nucleotides not matched to a gene: 2.

J is TRBJ2-7 and V is TRBV5-1; D remains ambiguous. CDR1 and CDR2 (germline): SGHRS, YFSETQ. The CDR3 is 15 amino acids. Trimming cost V 0 bases and J 1 base, with 11 bases left between them. The CDR3 spells CASSLDGTPSYEQYF. CDR3 nucleotides: TGCGCCAGCAGCTTGGACGGTACCCCATCCTACGAGCAGTACTTC.

The rearrangement links TRBV19 to TRBJ1-2; 8 positions agree with TRBD1. In germline, CDR1 is LNHDA, CDR2 SQIVND (reference sequence). There are 15 residues in the CDR3. The V and J ends lost 10 bases and 0 bases, in that order; junction bases with no gene match: 10. This CDR3 is CATRTGHFANYGYTF. The DNA of the CDR3 is TGTGCCACTAGGACAGGGCACTTCGCTAACTATGGCTACACCTTC.

At least ten counts were recorded for this clonotype. V is TRBV7-8 and J is TRBJ2-5; TRBD2 agrees at 11 bases. The CDR3 is 15 residues long. Germline V gives CDR1 SGHVS, CDR2 FQNEAQ. With 2 bases clipped from V and 4 bases from J, the junction kept 3 bases outside the gene matches. The CDR3, as DNA: TGTGCCAGCAGCTTAACTAGCGGGAGCAGAGAGACCCAGTACTTC. Amino acid sequence: CASSLTSGSRETQYF.

This clonotype was counted ten times or more. V usage is TRBV20-1 and J usage is TRBJ1-1; possible D gene TRBD1, 6 bases. The CDR3 has 16 amino acids. Germline V lookup: CDR1 DFQATT, CDR2 SNEGSKA (reference sequence). Trimming stripped 0 bases from V and 7 bases from J, with 21 bases between. Here the CDR3 DNA reads TGCAGTGCTAGAGATCTTTTGGCAGGGGTCTTTGGTGAAGCTTTCTTT. Amino acids: CSARDLLAGVFGEAFF.

The rearrangement uses TRBV9 and TRBJ2-1; 9 bases align to TRBD2. J lost 7 bases, V lost 3 bases, and 5 bases had no gene match. The germline V gene encodes CDR1 SGDLS and CDR2 YYNGEE. The length of the CDR3 is 14 residues. CDR3 amino acids: CASSDAGGLNEQFF. DNA of the CDR3: TGTGCCAGCAGCGATGCGGGAGGGCTTAATGAGCAGTTCTTC.

This clonotype has a handful of counts. The chain carries TRBV4-2 and TRBJ2-5, with D tentatively TRBD2 (6 bases). Germline V gives CDR1 LGHNA, CDR2 YNFKEQ. This CDR3 is built from 17 residues. V lost 0 bases to trimming and J lost 5 bases, with 19 bases between them. CDR3 sequence reads: CASSQDQIREPPETQYF. CDR3 sequence (DNA): TGTGCCAGCAGCCAAGATCAAATACGGGAGCCTCCGGAGACCCAGTACTTC.

Many counts were recorded for this clonotype. The chain combines TRBV29-1 with TRBJ2-5, with 7 nucleotides matching TRBD2. Trimming removed 5 bases from V and 0 bases from J; junction bases left unmatched: 6. Germline V gives CDR1 SQVTM, CDR2 ANQGSEA. The length of the CDR3 is 14 residues. This chain's CDR3 is CSVLGGSHQETQYF. The CDR3 nucleotides are TGCAGCGTTTTGGGGGGGTCACACCAAGAGACCCAGTACTTC. The complete variable domain, with remaining parts taken from reference TRBV29-1 and TRBJ2-5, reads SAVISQKPSRDICQRGTSLTIQCQVDSQVTMMFWYRQQPGQSLTLIATANQGSEATYESGFVIDKFPISRPNLTFSTLTVSNMSPEDSSIYLCSVLGGSHQETQYFGPGTRLLVL.

This clonotype was observed a handful of times. This chain connects TRBV6-5 to TRBJ2-5, with D unclear. This CDR3 spans 15 amino acids. V lost 0 bases, J lost 1 base, and 9 bases lay in between. Looked up from germline, CDR1 is MNHEY and CDR2 is SVGAGI. CDR3 sequence (DNA): TGTGCCAGCAGTTACTCTCTACCGACCCAAGAGACCCAGTACTTC. Protein sequence: CASSYSLPTQETQYF.

This clonotype came up many times. The rearrangement joins TRBV28 to TRBJ1-1; the D gene is possibly TRBD1 (5 bases). The CDR3 sequence is 13 residues long. Germline V lookup: CDR1 MDHEN, CDR2 SYDVKM. The V gene lost 6 bases and the J gene lost 4 bases, with 12 bases spanning the gap. The CDR3 DNA reads as TGTGCCAGCAGGATCACCAGGGCCACTGAAGCTTTCTTT. As protein: CASRITRATEAFF.

This clonotype occurred a few times. The chain carries TRBV7-6 and TRBJ1-4; 12 bases are a match to TRBD1. The CDR3 runs 17 residues. The junction had 8 bases not matched to a gene; V was cut back by 1 base and J by 8 bases. Germline CDR1 reads SGHVS; CDR2 reads FNYEAQ. The CDR3 loop reads CASSLEAPGTGGEKLFF. CDR3 coding DNA: TGTGCCAGCAGCTTAGAGGCACCCGGGACAGGGGGCGAAAAACTGTTTTTT. Full variable domain (remainder filled in from reference TRBV7-6 and TRBJ1-4): GAGVSQSPRYKVTKRGQDVALRCDPISGHVSLYWYRQALGQGPEFLTYFNYEAQQDKSGLPNDRFSAERPEGSISTLTIQRTEQRDSAMYRCASSLEAPGTGGEKLFFGSGTQLSVL.

This clonotype was seen many times. The rearrangement links TRBV7-2 to TRBJ2-7, with D possibly matching TRBD2 (5 bases). This CDR3 comprises 15 residues. The V end was cut by 5 bases, the J end by 5 bases, with 19 bases between. Germline assignment: CDR1 SGHTA and CDR2 FQGNSA. Here the CDR3 reads CASSLVVAAGHEQYF. In DNA form, the CDR3 reads TGTGCCAGCAGCCTCGTCGTGGCGGCGGGTCACGAGCAGTACTTC.

The chain combines TRBV18 with TRBJ2-3; 11 bases align to TRBD2. In germline, CDR1 is KGHSH, CDR2 LQKENI. The CDR3 spans 16 residues. V trimming: 2 bases; J trimming: 7 bases; junction bases outside the gene matches: 8. The CDR3 here is CASSPTGTSGSYTQYF. CDR3 DNA: TGTGCCAGCTCACCAACCGGGACTAGCGGTTCATATACGCAGTATTTT. The full variable domain, in which reference TRBV18 and TRBJ2-3 provide the parts outside the CDR3, is NAGVMQNPRHLVRRRGQEARLRCSPMKGHSHVYWYRQLPEEGLKFMVYLQKENIIDESGMPKERFSAEFPKEGPSILRIQQVVRGDSAAYFCASSPTGTSGSYTQYFGPGTRLTVL.

This clonotype was counted ten times or more. The chain couples TRBV20-1 to TRBJ2-3, with TRBD2 matching over 11 bases. Germline CDR1 and CDR2: DFQATT and SNEGSKA (reference sequence). The CDR3 runs to 18 residues. V lost 5 bases to trimming and J lost 5 bases; unmatched junction nucleotides: 18. CDR3 sequence reads: CSAPGSFIAGGPGDTQYF. DNA of the CDR3: TGCAGTGCTCCCGGGTCTTTCATAGCGGGAGGGCCGGGAGATACGCAGTATTTT.

Turning to this clonotype: A much larger clone differs by one base, so this may be a read error. This chain joins TRBV30 and TRBJ1-1; D uncertain. The V gene lost 7 bases and the J gene lost 1 base, with 10 bases spanning the gap. Per germline, CDR1 GTSNPN and CDR2 SVGIG (reference sequence). CDR3 length equals 12 residues. In DNA, the CDR3 is TGTGCCTACCTGACTTCGAACACTGAAGCTTTCTTT. Amino acids: CAYLTSNTEAFF.

The CDR3 region is CASSDQGIQETQYF. CDR3 bases: TGTGCCAGCAGTGATCAGGGGATCCAAGAGACCCAGTACTTC. The chain combines TRBV6-1 with TRBJ2-5; possible D gene TRBD1, 6 bases. The CDR3 has 14 amino acids. Germline V gene sequence: CDR1 MNHNS, CDR2 SASEGT. The germline V and J ends were trimmed by 3 bases and 1 base, with 9 bases remaining between them.